The 27 T cell receptor beta chains given below trace back to one sample, sequenced in a study of identifying expanded T cells in peripheral blood. Repertoires were generated with immunoSEQ multiplex PCR, while TCRdb's copy carries only in-frame clones and drops some. The table lists 110,000 or so clones, about 88% of them singletons, with around 8.3% in the top ten. The sequencing input was blood. The source is a person between 18 and 75 years old in good health.

The rearrangement links TRBV5-1 to TRBJ2-1; no definite D call. V lost 4 bases, J lost 7 bases, and 15 bases lay in between. The CDR3 loop spans 14 amino acids. Germline V CDR1 and CDR2: SGHRS, YFSETQ. CDR3 DNA sequence: TGCGCCAGCAGCAAGGAGACGTACGGTAATGAGCAGTTCTTC. It encodes CASSKETYGNEQFF.

The gene calls are TRBV7-2 and TRBJ2-1; 10 bases agree with TRBD2. This CDR3 comprises 18 residues. Germline V gene data show CDR1 as SGHTA and CDR2 as FQGNSA. The V segment lost 9 bases and the J segment 6 bases; nucleotides outside the gene matches: 20. CDR3 region: CASFLIPGLAGGGNEQFF. DNA for the CDR3: TGTGCCAGTTTCCTAATTCCAGGCTTAGCGGGGGGTGGCAATGAGCAGTTCTTC.

V gene TRBV11-2 combines with J gene TRBJ1-4; weak D call: TRBD1 (5 bases). Trimming stripped 5 bases from V and 7 bases from J, with 14 bases between. The length of the CDR3 is 14 residues. Looked up from germline, CDR1 is SGHAT and CDR2 is FQNNGV. CDR3 coding DNA: TGTGCCAGCAGCCTAGGGGCGACGGGTGAAAAACTGTTTTTT. Its protein is CASSLGATGEKLFF. Complete variable domain (other parts from reference TRBV11-2 and TRBJ1-4): EAGVAQSPRYKIIEKRQSVAFWCNPISGHATLYWYQQILGQGPKLLIQFQNNGVVDDSQLPKDRFSAERLKGVDSTLKIQPAKLEDSAVYLCASSLGATGEKLFFGSGTQLSVL.

The chain employs TRBV2 and TRBJ1-3; maybe TRBD1 (6 bases). Germline CDR1 is SNHLY and CDR2 is FYNNEI. The CDR3 runs to 14 residues. V lost 10 bases and J 1 base, leaving 14 bases between the germline ends. CDR3 nucleotides: TGTGCCAACGGGCAGGGGAGTTCTGGAAACACCATATATTTT. Its translation is CANGQGSSGNTIYF.

CDR3 coding DNA: TGTGCCTGGGCTAATCAGGATAATTCACCCCTCCACTTT. This codes for CAWANQDNSPLHF. The chain uses TRBV30 and TRBJ1-6; no reliable D call. CDR1 is GTSNPN and CDR2 is SVGIG in the germline V gene (reference sequence). V was cut by 5 bases and J by 5 bases, with 10 bases left in between. The CDR3 totals 13 residues.

J is TRBJ2-2 and V is TRBV5-1; 10 bases line up with TRBD2. With 1 base clipped from V and 2 bases from J, the junction kept 8 bases outside the gene matches. Germline CDR1 is SGHRS and CDR2 is YFSETQ. The CDR3 spans 18 residues. In DNA, the CDR3 is TGCGCCAGCAGCTTGTATAGCGCTAGCGGGGGAAACACCGGGGAGCTGTTTTTT. Protein product: CASSLYSASGGNTGELFF.

This chain connects TRBV27 to TRBJ1-5, with 7 positions matching TRBD1. Germline V gene lookup returns CDR1 MNHEY and CDR2 SMNVEV (reference sequence). V lost 6 bases and J lost 2; bases outside the gene matches: 10. This CDR3 has 16 residues. CDR3 amino acids: CASRLTGVSGNQPQHF. CDR3 bases: TGTGCCAGCAGGTTAACAGGGGTCTCTGGCAATCAGCCCCAGCATTTT.

The chain carries TRBV11-2 and TRBJ1-4; maybe TRBD1 (5 bases). Trimming took 3 bases from V and 3 from J, leaving 11 bases between them. Germline values: CDR1 SGHAT, CDR2 FQNNGV. The CDR3 loop spans 15 amino acids. The CDR3 sequence: CASSLVVGANEKLFF. In nucleotides, the CDR3 is TGTGCCAGCAGCTTGGTTGTGGGGGCTAATGAAAAACTGTTTTTT.

The DNA of the CDR3 is TGTGCCAGCAGTACCGGCTGGGGGGCTGGAAACACCATATATTTT. Translation: CASSTGWGAGNTIYF. The chain links TRBV6-5 to TRBJ1-3, with D perhaps matching TRBD1 (5 bases). The CDR3 runs 15 residues. Germline values: CDR1 MNHEY, CDR2 SVGAGI. V shed 5 bases and J shed 2 bases, with 13 bases lying between them.

The rearrangement links TRBV29-1 to TRBJ1-2; TRBD1 might be the D (5 bases). This CDR3 comprises 16 residues. Germline V gene data show CDR1 as SQVTM and CDR2 as ANQGSEA. The V end lost 0 bases, the J end lost 7 bases, and 21 bases lay between the germline ends. The DNA for the CDR3 is TGCAGCGTTGAAGATCGGGGGAGAGGATTGAGCGGTGGCTACACCTTC. This gives the protein CSVEDRGRGLSGGYTF.

This clone is a singleton in its sample. The chain links TRBV19 to TRBJ2-3; 7 nucleotides match TRBD2. Losses at the gene ends were 4 bases for V and 0 bases for J; bases not matched to a gene: 1. Germline CDR1 LNHDA, CDR2 SQIVND (reference sequence). The CDR3 contains 14 residues. The CDR3 is CASSRAGSTDTQYF. The CDR3 DNA sequence: TGTGCCAGTAGTAGAGCGGGGAGCACAGATACGCAGTATTTT.

This clone was detected only a few times. The V and J genes are TRBV21-1 and TRBJ1-5. TRBV21-1 is described as a pseudogene. The CDR3 is made up of 17 amino acids. This CDR3 is CASSPAGPPFGNQPQHF. The DNA of the CDR3 is TGTGCCAGCAGCCCCGCCGGGCCGCCATTTGGCAATCAGCCCCAGCATTTT.

The V gene is TRBV4-2, the J gene TRBJ1-5; unclear D gene. Germline assignment: CDR1 LGHNA and CDR2 YNFKEQ. This CDR3 is 14 amino acids long. V was pared by 1 base and J by 4 bases, with 8 bases between. The CDR3 protein is CASSQGTANQPQHF. CDR3 in DNA: TGTGCCAGCAGCCAAGGGACGGCAAATCAGCCCCAGCATTTT.

The chain carries TRBV6-5 and TRBJ2-5, with D perhaps matching TRBD1 (5 bases). V was trimmed by 5 bases and J by 3 bases, leaving 10 bases between them. The CDR3 extends over 13 amino acids. Per the germline V gene, CDR1 is MNHEY and CDR2 is SVGAGI. CDR3 nucleotide sequence: TGTGCCAGCAGTGACAGTGGGGAAGAGACCCAGTACTTC. Protein product: CASSDSGEETQYF.

In this sample, this clone turned up once. The chain employs TRBV19 and TRBJ2-1, with D hard to call. Germline V gene sequence: CDR1 LNHDA, CDR2 SQIVND (reference sequence). V was shortened by 7 bases and J by 8 bases, with 21 bases between the two germline ends. CDR3 length: 15 residues. The CDR3 protein is CASNGAATLGDEQFF. The CDR3 region has the DNA TGTGCCAGTAATGGCGCGGCTACCCTCGGCGATGAGCAGTTCTTC.

V usage is TRBV27 and J usage is TRBJ2-7, with D possibly being TRBD1 (6 bases). Trimming stripped 5 bases from V and 5 bases from J, with 31 bases between. Germline loops: CDR1 MNHEY, CDR2 SMNVEV (reference sequence). This CDR3 spans 19 amino acids. This CDR3 reads CASSPLAKGDATPGDEQYF. The DNA for the CDR3 is TGTGCCAGCAGTCCACTCGCGAAGGGGGACGCTACACCGGGCGACGAGCAGTACTTC.

The chain has TRBV29-1 and TRBJ1-2, with D perhaps TRBD1 (5 bases). CDR1 and CDR2 from the germline V gene are SQVTM and ANQGSEA. The V end lost 0 bases, the J end lost 7 bases, and 12 bases lay between the germline ends. The CDR3 spans 13 residues. The CDR3 DNA is TGCAGCGTTGAAGATGGGGGGAAGGGTGGCTACACCTTC. This codes for CSVEDGGKGGYTF.

This clone is a singleton in its sample. The chain couples TRBV6-5 to TRBJ1-2; 10 nucleotides align to TRBD1. J was trimmed by 2 bases and V by 2 bases; bases with no gene match: 2. This CDR3 has 15 residues. CDR1 and CDR2 (germline): MNHEY, SVGAGI. The CDR3 loop is CASSYGTGVNYGYTF. CDR3 nucleotides: TGTGCCAGCAGTTACGGGACAGGGGTGAACTATGGCTACACCTTC.

V and J are TRBV4-1 and TRBJ1-1, with 9 bases aligning to TRBD1. The length of the CDR3 is 13 residues. V lost 5 bases, J lost 5 bases, and 3 bases stayed unmatched. Per the germline V gene, CDR1 is MGHRA and CDR2 is YSYEKL. The DNA of the CDR3 is TGCGCCAGCAGCTATGACAGGGGGACTGAAGCTTTCTTT. Translating gives CASSYDRGTEAFF.

J is TRBJ2-3 and V is TRBV7-9, with 7 bases lining up with TRBD1. V shed 6 bases, J shed 0 bases, and the junction held 3 bases outside the gene matches. Germline V gene sequence: CDR1 SEHNR, CDR2 FQNEAQ (reference sequence). CDR3 size: 14 residues. CDR3 loop: CASREGASTDTQYF. The CDR3 bases are TGTGCCAGCAGAGAGGGGGCCAGCACAGATACGCAGTATTTT.

The sample holds one count of this clone. The CDR3 sequence is CASSLAPSYGYTF. The CDR3 DNA follows: TGCGCCAGCAGCTTGGCGCCTTCCTATGGCTACACCTTC. V is TRBV5-1 and J is TRBJ1-2; D unresolved. The CDR3 has 13 amino acids. Germline loops: CDR1 SGHRS, CDR2 YFSETQ. The V end was cut by 0 bases, the J end by 4 bases, with 7 bases between.

This clone has at least ten counts. The chain uses TRBV19 and TRBJ1-2; a weak D match, TRBD1 (6 bases). This CDR3 has 14 amino acids. Trimming removed 9 bases at V and 0 bases at J, with 14 bases between. CDR1 is LNHDA, CDR2 SQIVND, per germline (reference sequence). The CDR3 protein is CASEDRLSNYGYTF. CDR3 DNA: TGTGCCAGCGAAGACAGGCTATCTAACTATGGCTACACCTTC.

J is TRBJ2-3 and V is TRBV15; D assignment may be TRBD1 or TRBD2 (6 bases each). Trimming shortened V by 3 bases and J by 5 bases, and 18 bases separated the two germline ends. CDR3 size: 16 residues. Germline lookup yields CDR1 LNHNV and CDR2 YYDKDF (reference sequence). CDR3 sequence (DNA): TGTGCCACCAGCAGCCCTTCCGGGGGCGGGCAAGATACGCAGTATTTT. Translation: CATSSPSGGGQDTQYF.

V and J are TRBV2 and TRBJ1-6; 8 nucleotides agree with TRBD1. V lost 6 bases, J lost 7 bases, and 5 bases stayed unmatched. The CDR3 is 14 residues long. Germline lookup yields CDR1 SNHLY and CDR2 FYNNEI. The CDR3, as DNA: TGTGCCAGCAGGATACAGGGGGTAAATTCACCCCTCCACTTT. Its translation: CASRIQGVNSPLHF.

The rearrangement links TRBV7-2 to TRBJ1-3; no definite D call. Trimming took off 1 base at V and 4 bases at J, with 8 bases between the two ends. The CDR3 is 14 amino acids. Germline lookup yields CDR1 SGHTA and CDR2 FQGNSA. CDR3 protein: CASSLGVAGNTIYF. The DNA for the CDR3 is TGTGCCAGCAGCTTAGGGGTGGCCGGAAACACCATATATTTT.

The chain carries TRBV6-5 and TRBJ1-1; the match to TRBD1 covers 7 bases. V lost 5 bases and J lost 4; bases outside the gene matches: 7. The CDR3 covers 14 residues. Germline assignment: CDR1 MNHEY and CDR2 SVGAGI. For the CDR3, the DNA is TGTGCCAGCAGTGACGGACAGGAAAGCACTGAAGCTTTCTTT. It yields the protein CASSDGQESTEAFF.

The CDR3 region is CASSNAGGPNEQFF. CDR3 DNA sequence: TGTGCCAGTAGTAACGCGGGAGGGCCCAATGAGCAGTTCTTC. The rearrangement uses TRBV19 and TRBJ2-1, with 9 bases fitting TRBD2. V shed 4 bases, J shed 6 bases, and the junction held 4 bases outside the gene matches. CDR1 is LNHDA and CDR2 is SQIVND in the germline V gene (reference sequence). The CDR3 extends over 14 amino acids. Using reference TRBV19 and TRBJ2-1 for the parts outside the CDR3, the full variable domain is DGGITQSPKYLFRKEGQNVTLSCEQNLNHDAMYWYRQDPGQGLRLIYYSQIVNDFQKGDIAEGYSVSREKKESFPLTVTSAQKNPTAFYLCASSNAGGPNEQFFGPGTRLTVL.